Each of the 8 T cell receptor beta chains below was sequenced from the same sample in a study of early T cells in non-severe SARS-CoV-2 infection. TCRdb redid the calling of the 5' RACE reads with MiXCR, one entry per CDR3 protein. The sample holds about 75,000 distinct CDR3 sequences, approximately 10% seen once. Sequenced material: whole blood, taken at baseline. These receptors all stem from an adult who was a healthcare worker with PCR-confirmed SARS-CoV-2 infection or an uninfected control (not recorded which).

This clonotype occurred a few times. The chain recombines TRBV19 with TRBJ2-5, with 7 positions matching TRBD2. With 2 bases clipped from V and 4 bases from J, the junction kept 1 base outside the gene matches. Germline CDR1 and CDR2: LNHDA and SQIVND (reference sequence). This CDR3 spans 13 amino acids. The CDR3 DNA is TGTGCCAGTAGTATACCGGGAGGAGAGACCCAGTACTTC. Amino acids: CASSIPGGETQYF.

This chain connects TRBV7-2 to TRBJ1-1; D is possibly TRBD1 (5 bases). This CDR3 has 15 amino acids. CDR1 is SGHTA, CDR2 FQGNSA, per germline. The V gene lost 4 bases and the J gene lost 0 bases, with 12 bases spanning the gap. For the CDR3, the DNA is TGTGCCAGCAGCTCCTCCCCAGGGATGAACACTGAAGCTTTCTTT. Amino acids: CASSSSPGMNTEAFF.

The V call is TRBV5-1, the J call TRBJ2-5; TRBD1 matches 9 bases. This CDR3 is 15 amino acids long. V dropped 2 bases and J dropped 2; count of bases not matched to a gene: 4. The germline V gene encodes CDR1 SGHRS and CDR2 YFSETQ. CDR3 nucleotide sequence: TGCGCCAGCAGCTTTACAGGGGGCCCGCAAGAGACCCAGTACTTC. This codes for CASSFTGGPQETQYF.

The genes are TRBV4-1 and TRBJ2-5, with 10 bases aligning to TRBD1. Germline assignment: CDR1 MGHRA and CDR2 YSYEKL. Losses at the gene ends were 4 bases for V and 2 bases for J; bases not matched to a gene: 4. This CDR3 contains 15 residues. CDR3 in amino acids: CASSRGQGGQETQYF. DNA of the CDR3: TGCGCCAGCAGCCGAGGACAGGGGGGGCAAGAGACCCAGTACTTC.

This clonotype was found many times. The V call is TRBV6-2 or TRBV6-3, the J call TRBJ1-5; D uncertain. The germline CDR1 and CDR2 sequences are MNHEY and SVGEGT. V was pared by 5 bases and J by 6 bases, with 8 bases between. CDR3 length: 12 amino acids. DNA of the CDR3: TGTGCCAGCAGTCCCGGATCTCAGCCCCAGCATTTT. It specifies CASSPGSQPQHF.

This clonotype was detected many times. V gene TRBV4-3 combines with J gene TRBJ2-5, with D tentatively TRBD2 (5 bases). The germline V gene has CDR1 LGHNA and CDR2 YSLEER. The CDR3 has 14 residues. V was shortened by 0 bases and J by 4 bases, with 9 bases between the two germline ends. The CDR3 loop reads CASSQEPGSETQYF. The CDR3 DNA reads TGCGCCAGCAGCCAAGAACCGGGATCAGAGACCCAGTACTTC.

This clonotype has only a few counts. The genes are TRBV7-2 and TRBJ2-1, with 7 positions matching TRBD2. The CDR3 is 13 residues long. Germline V gene lookup returns CDR1 SGHTA and CDR2 FQGNSA. V lost 1 base and J lost 10; bases outside the gene matches: 4. This CDR3 is CASSLGTRREQFF. In DNA, the CDR3 is TGTGCCAGCAGCTTAGGGACTAGGAGAGAGCAGTTCTTC. The full variable domain, its missing parts supplied by reference TRBV7-2 and TRBJ2-1, is GAGVSQSPSNKVTEKGKDVELRCDPISGHTALYWYRQSLGQGLEFLIYFQGNSAPDKSGLPSDRFSAERTGGSVSTLTIQRTQQEDSAVYLCASSLGTRREQFFGPGTRLTVL.

The chain is built from TRBV29-1 and TRBJ1-5; D is uncertain. The V end lost 4 bases, the J end lost 9 bases, and 13 bases lay between the germline ends. The CDR3 consists of 12 residues. Germline V gives CDR1 SQVTM, CDR2 ANQGSEA. CDR3: CSVGLRRGPQHF. Written as DNA, the CDR3 is TGCAGCGTTGGGTTGAGGCGGGGGCCCCAGCATTTT.